Sequencing of this T cell receptor beta chain was carried out in a study of blood T cell repertoires in COVID-19. Study-level information: The United States, Italy and Spain were the sources of the acute and convalescent COVID-19 samples. Sources were T cells, B-cell-depleted T cells, or PBMCs; the material itself was cDNA or gDNA.

From germline, CDR1 is MGHDK and CDR2 SYGVNS. The CDR3 spans 15 residues. Trimming pared 3 bases from V and 2 bases from J, leaving 12 bases between. Methods used by the authors: Using reference gene primer amplification, nucleated cell counts were estimated. Profiled with immunoSEQ multiplex PCR; TCRdb holds only in-frame clones, not every one. The V and J calls and clone size come from that table; D and trimming were worked out from the DNA. The table has 150,000 to 160,000 clones, 65% to 90% seen once. The receptor comes from a woman aged 45 to 65 with acute or convalescent COVID-19. The V call is TRBV25-1, the J call TRBJ2-3; the D is unclear. What was sequenced was peripheral blood. CDR3 DNA sequence: TGTGCCAGCAGTGAGGCTAGAGGATTCACAGATACGCAGTATTTT. It translates to CASSEARGFTDTQYF.